This TCR beta chain was profiled in a study of glioma-infiltrating T cells after dendritic cell vaccination. The CDR3 is 13 residues long. The germline V gene has CDR1 GTSNPN and CDR2 SVGIG (reference sequence). Trimming took 2 bases from V and 7 from J, leaving 14 bases between them. Time point here: after dendritic cell vaccination, including at tumor progression/relapse. Fresh-frozen tumor tissue and more than two years of survival data were available for all. Isocitrate dehydrogenase mutation was absent in all glioblastoma patients. Regarding this clone: Its antigen is unidentified.

Using immunoSEQ multiplex PCR, the repertoire was profiled, and TCRdb retains in-frame clones only, with some absent. Among over 55,000 clones listed, just under 85% were seen once. Regarding the study as a whole: Longer survival after dendritic cell vaccination followed higher pretreatment TIL content.

The sequence derives from a human donor with glioblastoma. This chain links TRBV30 with TRBJ1-2; D remains unclear. Material: blood, obtained after dendritic cell vaccination. This CDR3 is CAWSWEIFRGYTF. CDR3 nucleotide sequence: TGTGCCTGGAGTTGGGAGATTTTCCGTGGCTACACCTTC.